What follows are 8 T cell receptor beta chains derived from one specimen sequenced in a study of T cells in Graves' hyperthyroidism and ophthalmopathy (dated by TCRdb to between 2018 and 2020). The library was built by means of multiplex PCR. Sequencing relied on an Illumina HiSeq 2000. Amplification of TCR beta CDR3 regions was carried out from RNA transcripts. The TCR CDR3 was subjected to a first round of RT-PCR using the HTBI primer set and the Qiagen OneStep RT-PCR kit. TCRdb reworked the public reads: Q25 trimming with fastp, MiXCR clone assembly, productive beta chains retained. Merged by CDR3 protein, the rows form single entries marked with the most common genes and DNA. The sample has some 510,000 distinct CDR3 sequences on record, around 21% of them singletons. The ten largest clones represent about a quarter of the sample. The sample was blood. Receptor source: a man aged 18 to 30 with Graves' hyperthyroidism.

This clonotype was picked up many times. The chain recombines TRBV6-1 with TRBJ1-1; 12 positions match TRBD1. Germline CDR1 is MNHNS and CDR2 is SASEGT. After removal of 8 bases from V and 0 bases from J, the junction contained 7 bases not matched to a gene. CDR3 length: 16 residues. This CDR3 reads CASGRGTGGMNTEAFF. The CDR3 region has the DNA TGTGCCAGCGGGCGAGGGACAGGGGGCATGAACACTGAAGCTTTCTTT.

This clonotype was detected many times. The V call is TRBV6-5, the J call TRBJ2-7, with D possibly being TRBD2 (5 bases). V shed 0 bases and J shed 5 bases, with 14 bases lying between them. Germline CDR1 and CDR2: MNHEY and SVGAGI. CDR3 length: 15 amino acids. The CDR3 here is CASSYSLGERDEQYF. The CDR3 DNA reads as TGTGCCAGCAGTTACTCCCTCGGGGAAAGGGACGAGCAGTACTTC.

In this sample, this clonotype turned up many times. This chain joins TRBV2 and TRBJ1-2, with 7 bases aligning to TRBD1. Germline V CDR1 and CDR2: SNHLY, FYNNEI. This CDR3 is 15 amino acids long. Trimming at V came to 7 bases and at J to 8 bases, leaving 16 bases not matched to a gene. The CDR3 region is CASKSLRGGSGGYTF. The CDR3, as DNA: TGTGCCAGCAAGTCGCTCAGGGGGGGCTCGGGCGGCTACACCTTC.

This clonotype was counted many times. V gene TRBV28 combines with J gene TRBJ1-2, with TRBD1 matching 8 bases. From germline, CDR1 is MDHEN and CDR2 SYDVKM. After removal of 4 bases from V and 7 bases from J, the junction contained 11 bases not matched to a gene. The CDR3 loop spans 15 amino acids. This CDR3 is CASSSLRQGTLGYTF. The CDR3 nucleotides are TGTGCCAGCAGTTCCCTACGACAGGGGACACTTGGCTACACCTTC.

This clonotype came up many times. CDR3 nucleotide sequence: TGCAGCGTCGCGCAGGCAGGGCGAACCGGGGAGCTGTTTTTT. It yields the protein CSVAQAGRTGELFF. The chain combines TRBV29-1 with TRBJ2-2; the D gene is possibly TRBD1 (5 bases). The CDR3 has 14 residues. V lost 6 bases and J lost 5, with 16 bases in between. The germline gives CDR1 SQVTM, CDR2 ANQGSEA.

This clonotype has at least ten counts. The chain joins TRBV6-5 to TRBJ1-5; TRBD1 aligns across 8 bases. The V gene end was trimmed by 7 bases and the J gene end by 6 bases; junction bases not matched to a gene: 5. The CDR3 contains 13 residues. The germline CDR1 and CDR2 sequences are MNHEY and SVGAGI. The CDR3 sequence: CASNWDRRQPQHF. The CDR3 region has the DNA TGTGCCAGCAATTGGGACAGGCGTCAGCCCCAGCATTTT.

This clonotype was recorded many times. The chain links TRBV12-3 or TRBV12-4 to TRBJ2-5; D unresolved. With 2 bases removed from V and 5 bases from J, the gap between germline ends came to 15 bases. This CDR3 comprises 15 residues. DNA of the CDR3: TGTGCCAGCAGTTTATTCCCACCGCAGATCGAGACCCAGTACTTC. Its protein product is CASSLFPPQIETQYF.

This clonotype came up many times. This chain connects TRBV19 to TRBJ1-1; TRBD1 matches 8 bases. The germline V gene encodes CDR1 LNHDA and CDR2 SQIVND (reference sequence). With 6 bases clipped from V and 4 bases from J, the junction kept 7 bases outside the gene matches. This CDR3 region has 14 residues. CDR3: CASSRRQGTTEAFF. In nucleotides, the CDR3 is TGTGCCAGTAGCCGACGACAGGGGACCACTGAAGCTTTCTTT.